These 30 T cell receptor beta chains came from one sample sequenced in a study of blood T cells in healthy people across ages. It was with a sample-barcoded 5' primer and a J-beta primer mix that a second PCR of about 6 to 12 cycles was run. TCRdb reprocessed the 5' RACE reads via MiXCR and lists one record per CDR3 protein. The data hold 1,500,000 or so distinct CDR3 sequences, with around 59% observed a single time. What was sequenced was blood. Receptors were obtained from a man between 18 and 35 years old in good health.

This clonotype has a handful of counts. The chain is built from TRBV9 and TRBJ2-1; TRBD2 matches at 7 bases. Looked up from germline, CDR1 is SGDLS and CDR2 is YYNGEE. The V gene end was trimmed by 2 bases and the J gene end by 7 bases; junction bases not matched to a gene: 6. The CDR3 runs to 14 residues. CDR3 sequence: CASSVGGAGNEQFF. CDR3 bases: TGTGCCAGCAGCGTTGGGGGAGCGGGGAATGAGCAGTTCTTC.

This clonotype was observed a handful of times. This rearrangement joins TRBV2 to TRBJ2-4; D is perhaps TRBD1 or TRBD2 (5 bases each). TRBJ2-5 matches the DNA end more closely, so the J call is doubtful. Germline CDR1 and CDR2: SNHLY and FYNNEI. This CDR3 region has 15 residues. In DNA form, the CDR3 reads TGTGCCAGCAGTGAAGCGCAGGGCCGGGGAGAGACCCAGTACTTC. Protein product: CASSEAQGRGETQYF.

This chain connects TRBV7-2 to TRBJ2-1; TRBD2 matches 8 bases. Germline CDR1 SGHTA, CDR2 FQGNSA. With 0 bases clipped from V and 5 bases from J, the junction kept 3 bases outside the gene matches. The CDR3 length is 15 residues. CDR3 sequence: CASSLAGGENNEQFF. DNA for the CDR3: TGTGCCAGCAGCTTAGCCGGGGGGGAAAACAATGAGCAGTTCTTC.

The chain carries TRBV7-9 and TRBJ2-5; a possible D gene is TRBD1 (5 bases). The J call may be incorrect, as the DNA end agrees better with TRBJ2-7. CDR1 SEHNR and CDR2 FQNEAQ come from the germline V gene (reference sequence). This CDR3 contains 14 residues. The CDR3 region is CASSFPGSRYEQYF. DNA for the CDR3: TGTGCCAGCAGCTTCCCAGGGTCTCGTTACGAGCAGTACTTC.

V gene TRBV7-2 combines with J gene TRBJ2-1, with D tentatively TRBD2 (6 bases). This CDR3 comprises 15 residues. CDR1 is SGHTA, CDR2 FQGNSA, per germline. V lost 2 bases and J lost 4, with 12 bases in between. The CDR3 loop is CASSLRGKQYNEQFF. CDR3 coding DNA: TGTGCCAGCAGCTTACGGGGGAAACAGTACAATGAGCAGTTCTTC.

The chain joins TRBV12-5 to TRBJ2-5; the D is unclear. Germline CDR1 and CDR2: LGHNT and FRNRAP. Trimming took off 0 bases at V and 2 bases at J, with 13 bases between the two ends. The CDR3 has 16 amino acids. The CDR3 bases are TGTGCTAGTGGTTTGGTACCGCGGTTGGTTCAAGAGACCCAGTACTTC. It codes for CASGLVPRLVQETQYF.

The J gene is TRBJ2-5, the V gene TRBV18; D is ambiguous. Germline CDR1 KGHSH, CDR2 LQKENI. The CDR3 has 15 amino acids. The V end was cut by 4 bases, the J end by 3 bases, with 15 bases between. The CDR3 region has the DNA TGTGCCAGCTCACGGGCCGGTTCGGCGGAAGAGACCCAGTACTTC. Its protein product is CASSRAGSAEETQYF.

With respect to this clonotype: Its ends do not fully match the called genes, so a read error is possible. This chain joins TRBV27 and TRBJ2-3, with TRBD1 matching 8 bases. This CDR3 is built from 15 residues. Germline V gene data show CDR1 as MNHEY and CDR2 as SMNVEV (reference sequence). The CDR3, as DNA: TGTGCCAGCAGTTCATCCCCAGGGGGCACGGATACGCAGTATTTT. Its translation is CASSSSPGGTDTQYF.

The V call is TRBV7-2, the J call TRBJ1-1; perhaps TRBD1 as D (5 bases). CDR3 length: 16 residues. Germline V lookup: CDR1 SGHTA, CDR2 FQGNSA. Deletions cut 3 bases from V and 5 bases from J, with 19 bases between. This chain's CDR3 is CASSFGWGEIGTEAFF. CDR3 nucleotides: TGTGCCAGCAGCTTTGGTTGGGGGGAAATAGGGACTGAAGCTTTCTTT.

The count of this clonotype is one. The rearrangement joins TRBV6-6 to TRBJ2-7; the D gene is possibly TRBD1 (5 bases). The CDR3 is 13 amino acids. The germline V gene has CDR1 MNHNY and CDR2 SVGAGI (reference sequence). V lost 8 bases, J lost 5 bases, and 16 bases lay in between. Here the CDR3 reads CASGQGKTDEQYF. The DNA for the CDR3 is TGTGCCAGCGGTCAGGGAAAAACCGACGAGCAGTACTTC.

The V call is TRBV7-6, the J call TRBJ2-5; D is possibly TRBD2 (6 bases). Deletions cut 4 bases from V and 13 bases from J, with 31 bases between. The CDR3 sequence is 17 residues long. From germline, CDR1 is SGHVS and CDR2 FNYEAQ. The CDR3 here is CASSSGNGGYTSYELYF. CDR3 nucleotides: TGTGCCAGCAGCTCGGGGAATGGGGGGTATACTTCCTACGAGCTGTACTTC.

V and J are TRBV6-6 and TRBJ2-5; D is possibly TRBD1 (5 bases). Germline V gene data show CDR1 as MNHNY and CDR2 as SVGAGI (reference sequence). V shed 0 bases and J shed 5 bases, with 16 bases lying between them. The CDR3 runs to 16 residues. The CDR3 DNA reads as TGTGCCAGCAGTTACTCTCCCCGTGACAGTGTTGAGACCCAGTACTTC. Its protein product is CASSYSPRDSVETQYF.

The table lists this clonotype with a count of one. The chain couples TRBV5-1 to TRBJ1-1; D is possibly TRBD1 (6 bases). Germline loops: CDR1 SGHRS, CDR2 YFSETQ. This CDR3 region has 14 residues. V dropped 3 bases and J dropped 2 bases, with 11 bases sitting between them. Here the CDR3 reads CASSYRDTNTEAFF. As DNA, the CDR3 is TGCGCCAGCAGCTATCGGGACACCAACACTGAAGCTTTCTTT.

The genes are TRBV4-1 and TRBJ2-1; 9 bases are shared with TRBD1. The better agreement between TRBJ2-7 and the DNA end casts doubt on the J call. The CDR3 contains 16 residues. CDR1 is MGHRA, CDR2 YSYEKL, per germline. The CDR3, as DNA: TGCGCCAGCAGCCACCGAACAGGGGGCTCCTACAATGAGCAGTACTTC. It is translated as CASSHRTGGSYNEQYF.

The genes are TRBV12-3 or TRBV12-4 and TRBJ2-4; no firm D call. The CDR3 extends over 14 amino acids. V was shortened by 7 bases and J by 7 bases, with 17 bases between the two germline ends. CDR3 coding DNA: TGTGCCAGCACCTCAAGTCGCGTTAGCAACATTCAGTACTTC. Protein sequence: CASTSSRVSNIQYF.

This chain joins TRBV29-1 and TRBJ2-1, with TRBD1 matching over 7 bases. CDR3 length equals 15 residues. V lost 0 bases, J lost 3 bases, and 5 bases stayed unmatched. CDR1 is SQVTM, CDR2 ANQGSEA, per germline. CDR3 bases: TGCAGCGTTGAAGATGTGGGACAGAACTACAATGAGCAGTTCTTC. Amino acids: CSVEDVGQNYNEQFF.

This clonotype was found a few times. V is TRBV4-1 and J is TRBJ2-7; D is ambiguous. The germline V and J ends were trimmed by 1 base and 3 bases, with 7 bases remaining between them. The CDR3 sequence is 13 residues long. From germline, CDR1 is MGHRA and CDR2 YSYEKL. CDR3 in amino acids: CASSQAALYEQYF. The CDR3 DNA is TGCGCCAGCAGCCAAGCAGCACTCTACGAGCAGTACTTC.

The V and J genes are TRBV12-5 and TRBJ1-5, with a possible D match to TRBD1 (6 bases). CDR3 length: 16 residues. Germline loops: CDR1 LGHNT, CDR2 FRNRAP. V lost 4 bases and J lost 4, with 17 bases in between. The CDR3 is CASGSYRDTPNQPQHF. CDR3 DNA: TGTGCTAGTGGTTCTTACCGGGACACACCGAATCAGCCCCAGCATTTT.

This clonotype was counted a few times. The chain joins TRBV12-3 or TRBV12-4 to TRBJ2-1, with TRBD2 matching 8 bases. The CDR3 covers 14 residues. V was clipped by 6 bases and J by 4 bases; unmatched bases: 5. The CDR3: CASRSGGEYNEQFF. CDR3 DNA sequence: TGTGCCAGCAGATCGGGGGGGGAATACAATGAGCAGTTCTTC.

This rearrangement joins TRBV12-3 or TRBV12-4 to TRBJ2-5; perhaps TRBD2 as D (6 bases). The CDR3 is 15 residues long. Trimming took 4 bases from V and 2 from J, leaving 14 bases between them. CDR3 nucleotides: TGTGCCAGCAGTTCCCTCTGGAGGGGACAAGAGACCCAGTACTTC. Translating it yields CASSSLWRGQETQYF.

The chain has TRBV6-5 and TRBJ2-4; tentatively, D is TRBD1 (7 bases). The DNA end favors TRBJ2-7, so the J call may be wrong. Germline V gene sequence: CDR1 MNHEY, CDR2 SVGAGI. This CDR3 is built from 13 residues. The CDR3 protein is CASRLSQGGEQYF. DNA of the CDR3: TGTGCCAGCAGACTAAGCCAGGGGGGCGAGCAGTACTTC.

The chain links TRBV6-6 to TRBJ2-4; D ambiguous. CDR1 MNHNY and CDR2 SVGAGI come from the germline V gene (reference sequence). The CDR3 extends over 14 amino acids. Trimming stripped 2 bases from V and 1 base from J, with 6 bases between. The CDR3 region has the DNA TGTGCCAGCAGTTACCTATCTGCCAAAAACATTCAGTACTTC. Protein: CASSYLSAKNIQYF.

The chain uses TRBV6-5 and TRBJ2-7, with TRBD2 matching over 7 bases. This CDR3 comprises 16 residues. Germline values: CDR1 MNHEY, CDR2 SVGAGI. V lost 5 bases to trimming and J lost 3 bases; unmatched junction nucleotides: 13. Here the CDR3 reads CASSPLRDYLDYEQYF. The CDR3 nucleotides read TGTGCCAGCAGTCCCCTCCGGGACTATCTTGACTACGAGCAGTACTTC.

J is TRBJ1-1 and V is TRBV5-1; D not resolved. V shed 1 base and J shed 0 bases, with 13 bases lying between them. Germline CDR1 SGHRS, CDR2 YFSETQ. The CDR3 is 16 amino acids. The CDR3 spells CASSLTAGDMNTEAFF. The CDR3 region has the DNA TGCGCCAGCAGCTTGACGGCAGGCGATATGAACACTGAAGCTTTCTTT.

This chain joins TRBV6-5 and TRBJ1-4; a possible D gene is TRBD1 (5 bases). CDR1 MNHEY and CDR2 SVGAGI come from the germline V gene. This CDR3 comprises 14 residues. Trimming took off 6 bases at V and 7 bases at J, with 15 bases between the two ends. The CDR3 loop is CASSFDRRTEKLFF. The CDR3 DNA follows: TGTGCCAGCAGCTTTGACAGACGCACTGAAAAACTGTTTTTT.

The rearrangement links TRBV10-3 to TRBJ2-1; possible D gene TRBD2, 5 bases. This CDR3 spans 17 amino acids. Per germline, CDR1 ENHRY and CDR2 SYGVKD. The V end lost 4 bases, the J end lost 2 bases, and 18 bases lay between the germline ends. The CDR3 here is CAISVRPNTGTYNEQFF. Here the CDR3 DNA reads TGTGCCATCAGTGTTCGGCCGAACACGGGAACCTACAATGAGCAGTTCTTC.

This chain connects TRBV27 to TRBJ2-7; 9 bases are shared with TRBD1. The CDR3 sequence is 15 residues long. J gave up 3 bases and V 3 bases, and 6 bases lay outside the gene matches. Germline V CDR1 and CDR2: MNHEY, SMNVEV (reference sequence). The CDR3 spells CASSLGGTGYYEQYF. CDR3 nucleotide sequence: TGTGCCAGCAGTTTGGGGGGGACAGGGTACTACGAGCAGTACTTC.

The V call is TRBV20-1, the J call TRBJ2-7; 7 nucleotides line up with TRBD2. With 5 bases clipped from V and 7 bases from J, the junction kept 17 bases outside the gene matches. Germline V CDR1 and CDR2: DFQATT, SNEGSKA (reference sequence). The CDR3 contains 15 residues. CDR3 sequence (DNA): TGCAGTGCTCCGCGGTCGGGAGGTTTACGCGGGGAGCAGTACTTC. Translated, it gives CSAPRSGGLRGEQYF.

Only a few counts were recorded for this clonotype. V and J are TRBV7-2 and TRBJ1-1, with TRBD1 as a possible D gene (6 bases). The CDR3 length is 16 residues. Germline V gives CDR1 SGHTA, CDR2 FQGNSA. V was cut by 5 bases and J by 3 bases, with 19 bases left in between. The CDR3 DNA is TGTGCCAGCAGCCTCGGACAGACCCTGGCTGACACTGAAGCTTTCTTT. Amino acids: CASSLGQTLADTEAFF.

The chain joins TRBV12-5 to TRBJ2-7; 7 positions match TRBD2. The V gene's germline CDR1 is LGHNT and CDR2 FRNRAP. J gave up 2 bases and V 6 bases, and 7 bases lay outside the gene matches. This CDR3 comprises 14 residues. CDR3 nucleotide sequence: TGTGCTAGTGGAGCGAGCGGGGCTACCTACGAGCAGTACTTC. Its translation is CASGASGATYEQYF.